The 10 T cell receptor beta chains listed next were all sequenced from one sample in a study of CD8+ T cells in alopecia areata. Sequencing templates came from extracted RNA that was reverse transcribed into cDNA. Data came from immunoSEQ multiplex PCR; TCRdb stores just in-frame clones and leaves some out. The table shows 150,000 or so clones, with more than 45% occurring only once. Sequenced here: CD8+ T cells sorted from blood, sampled at week 0. These receptors all stem from a human donor with alopecia areata.

Here the CDR3 reads CASSQPGQGDTF. In nucleotides, the CDR3 is TGTGCCAGCAGCCAACCTGGACAGGGGGACACCTTC. The rearrangement links TRBV14 to TRBJ1-2; 10 bases agree with TRBD1. Looked up from germline, CDR1 is SGHDN and CDR2 is FVKESK. With 2 bases clipped from V and 12 bases from J, the junction kept 3 bases outside the gene matches. CDR3 length: 12 amino acids.

This clone was seen only a few times. The chain uses TRBV15 and TRBJ1-1; 7 nucleotides agree with TRBD1. CDR1 is LNHNV, CDR2 YYDKDF, per germline (reference sequence). This CDR3 has 15 amino acids. V lost 5 bases and J lost 7; bases outside the gene matches: 13. Here the CDR3 reads CATSGTAAARVEAFF. The CDR3 region has the DNA TGTGCCACCAGCGGGACAGCAGCAGCGCGCGTTGAAGCTTTCTTT.

This sequence joins TRBV5-6 and TRBJ2-4; 8 bases agree with TRBD1. CDR1 is SGHDT and CDR2 is YYEEEE in the germline V gene. The junction had 8 bases not matched to a gene; V was cut back by 4 bases and J by 2 bases. The CDR3 is 16 amino acids. The CDR3 protein is CASSPRQGQTKNIQYF. In DNA, the CDR3 is TGTGCCAGCAGCCCTAGACAGGGGCAGACCAAAAACATTCAGTACTTC.

On this clone itself: Other DNA sequences from this sample encode an identical CDR3 as well. This rearrangement joins TRBV27 to TRBJ2-5; D unresolved. Germline lookup yields CDR1 MNHEY and CDR2 SMNVEV (reference sequence). V was clipped by 6 bases and J by 0 bases, with 2 bases between them. This CDR3 region has 11 residues. The CDR3 bases are TGTGCCAGCAGCGACCAAGAGACCCAGTACTTC. Amino acid sequence: CASSDQETQYF.

The rearrangement links TRBV29-1 to TRBJ2-1, with 15 bases that match TRBD2. The trim removed 3 bases at V and 9 bases at J, leaving 3 bases unmatched. Germline lookup yields CDR1 SQVTM and CDR2 ANQGSEA. The CDR3 extends over 14 amino acids. CDR3 region: CSVELGLAGGEQFF. CDR3 nucleotides: TGCAGCGTTGAGTTGGGACTAGCGGGAGGTGAGCAGTTCTTC.

This clone showed up just once. The chain has TRBV5-6 and TRBJ2-5; 7 bases are shared with TRBD2. With V trimmed by 0 bases and J by 2 bases, 4 bases remained unmatched. This CDR3 is built from 15 residues. Germline V lookup: CDR1 SGHDT, CDR2 YYEEEE. The CDR3 sequence is CASSLARTSQETQYF. DNA of the CDR3: TGTGCCAGCAGCTTGGCCAGGACTAGTCAAGAGACCCAGTACTTC.

The chain employs TRBV25-1 and TRBJ2-3; D is unresolved. V was shortened by 2 bases and J by 5 bases, with 20 bases between the two germline ends. Germline CDR1 MGHDK, CDR2 SYGVNS. This CDR3 is 17 amino acids long. The CDR3 coding sequence is TGTGCCAGCAGTGAAACGGTTACGGGCGAGCAGGAAGATACGCAGTATTTT. This encodes CASSETVTGEQEDTQYF.

In this sample, this clone turned up a few times. This chain connects TRBV19 to TRBJ2-7; tentatively, D is TRBD1 (6 bases). The V gene's germline CDR1 is LNHDA and CDR2 SQIVND (reference sequence). V lost 5 bases and J lost 3, with 11 bases in between. This CDR3 region has 13 residues. The CDR3 coding sequence is TGTGCCAGTAGTTTCCGGGACAACTACGAGCAGTACTTC. Translated: CASSFRDNYEQYF.

This clone appeared a few times. The DNA for the CDR3 is TGCGCCAGCAGCGCCGGACAGGGCCCCAATCAGCCCCAGCATTTT. Protein sequence: CASSAGQGPNQPQHF. This chain links TRBV5-1 with TRBJ1-5; 8 nucleotides agree with TRBD1. J gave up 3 bases and V 4 bases, and 6 bases lay outside the gene matches. Germline CDR1 reads SGHRS; CDR2 reads YFSETQ. This CDR3 region has 15 residues.

The chain uses TRBV5-6 and TRBJ2-2, with a tentative D call TRBD1 (5 bases). Trimming took 5 bases from V and 6 from J, leaving 14 bases between them. Germline assignment: CDR1 SGHDT and CDR2 YYEEEE. This CDR3 is 14 amino acids long. CDR3 in DNA: TGTGCCAGCAGACTGACAGAAGGAGCCGGGGAGCTGTTTTTT. This translates into CASRLTEGAGELFF. Full variable domain (remainder filled in from reference TRBV5-6 and TRBJ2-2): DAGVTQSPTHLIKTRGQQVTLRCSPKSGHDTVSWYQQALGQGPQFIFQYYEEEERQRGNFPDRFSGHQFPNYSSELNVNALLLGDSALYLCASRLTEGAGELFFGEGSRLTVL.